One and the same sample provided the 10 T cell receptor beta chains below, sequenced in a study of T cell responses to AZD1222 COVID-19 vaccine. TCRdb's table, derived via immunoSEQ multiplex PCR, lists solely in-frame clones and lacks some. The table records about 120,000 clones, around 87% of them present only once. Sequenced here: peripheral blood, sampled on day 0 of AZD1222 vaccination. Every receptor here comes from an adult in good health.

This chain connects TRBV7-8 to TRBJ2-1; 7 bases agree with TRBD1. Germline V gene data show CDR1 as SGHVS and CDR2 as FQNEAQ. This CDR3 has 16 residues. V dropped 1 base and J dropped 9; count of bases not matched to a gene: 12. The CDR3 loop is CASSLVGADRVIEQFF. As DNA, the CDR3 is TGTGCCAGCAGCTTAGTTGGGGCTGACAGGGTGATTGAGCAGTTCTTC.

V gene TRBV15 combines with J gene TRBJ1-6; a possible D gene is TRBD1 (5 bases). CDR1 and CDR2 (germline): LNHNV, YYDKDF (reference sequence). The CDR3 contains 17 residues. Trimming shortened V by 3 bases and J by 7 bases, and 19 bases separated the two germline ends. This CDR3 reads CATSRARGVSRNSPLHF. The CDR3 region has the DNA TGTGCCACCAGCAGGGCTCGGGGCGTGAGTCGGAATTCACCCCTCCACTTT.

The genes are TRBV14 and TRBJ2-1, with D perhaps given as TRBD1 or TRBD2 (5 bases each). CDR1 SGHDN and CDR2 FVKESK come from the germline V gene. The CDR3 is 15 amino acids. V lost 4 bases to trimming and J lost 8 bases, with 18 bases between them. The CDR3 nucleotides read TGTGCCAGCAGCCGTTCCGGGGCTAGATCCGATGAGCAGTTCTTC. Translated, it gives CASSRSGARSDEQFF.

This rearrangement joins TRBV11-2 to TRBJ2-2, with TRBD1 matching over 8 bases. The trim removed 5 bases at V and 1 base at J, leaving 9 bases unmatched. Germline loops: CDR1 SGHAT, CDR2 FQNNGV. This CDR3 is 17 amino acids long. The CDR3, as DNA: TGTGCCAGCAGCCCGCGGACAGGGAGGATGAACACCGGGGAGCTGTTTTTT. Residues: CASSPRTGRMNTGELFF.

The gene calls are TRBV4-3 and TRBJ1-2, with 8 bases lining up with TRBD1. V shed 0 bases and J 3 bases; nucleotides not matched to a gene: 12. Per germline, CDR1 LGHNA and CDR2 YSLEER. The CDR3 length is 18 residues. The CDR3 sequence is CASSQDSRGRGPHYGYTF. The CDR3 DNA reads TGCGCCAGCAGCCAAGACTCAAGGGGCAGGGGGCCGCACTATGGCTACACCTTC.

The chain combines TRBV19 with TRBJ2-1, with 13 bases that match TRBD2. V was clipped by 5 bases and J by 7 bases; unmatched bases: 8. This CDR3 spans 16 amino acids. Germline V CDR1 and CDR2: LNHDA, SQIVND (reference sequence). CDR3 protein: CASSFGLAGVFNEQFF. The CDR3 coding sequence is TGTGCCAGTAGTTTCGGACTAGCGGGGGTCTTTAATGAGCAGTTCTTC.

This chain links TRBV19 with TRBJ1-3; D uncertain. The V gene lost 8 bases and the J gene lost 0 bases, with 11 bases spanning the gap. The CDR3 length is 14 residues. Germline V gives CDR1 LNHDA, CDR2 SQIVND (reference sequence). The CDR3 bases are TGTGCCAGTGCGGTCAGCCTCTCTGGAAACACCATATATTTT. This sequence encodes CASAVSLSGNTIYF.

V usage is TRBV12-5 and J usage is TRBJ2-5, with 10 bases that match TRBD2. The CDR3 is 18 residues long. V was clipped by 0 bases and J by 1 base; unmatched bases: 8. Germline assignment: CDR1 LGHNT and CDR2 FRNRAP. CDR3: CASGLVIGTSELQETQYF. CDR3 DNA sequence: TGTGCTAGTGGTTTGGTAATCGGGACTAGCGAACTCCAAGAGACCCAGTACTTC.

The chain couples TRBV7-8 to TRBJ1-2, with 7 bases aligning to TRBD1. CDR3 length: 15 residues. Losses at the gene ends were 5 bases for V and 5 bases for J; bases not matched to a gene: 11. Germline-derived CDR1 and CDR2 are SGHVS and FQNEAQ. The DNA for the CDR3 is TGTGCCAGCAGCCTGGCCGGGACAGCTTTATATGGCTACACCTTC. Residues: CASSLAGTALYGYTF.

The chain carries TRBV7-9 and TRBJ2-7, with 9 bases fitting TRBD2. V lost 2 bases and J lost 4; bases outside the gene matches: 12. The CDR3 totals 17 residues. Germline assignment: CDR1 SEHNR and CDR2 FQNEAQ (reference sequence). CDR3: CASSLSQMRGGRYEQYF. DNA for the CDR3: TGTGCCAGCAGCTTATCCCAGATGCGGGGGGGTCGGTACGAGCAGTACTTC.